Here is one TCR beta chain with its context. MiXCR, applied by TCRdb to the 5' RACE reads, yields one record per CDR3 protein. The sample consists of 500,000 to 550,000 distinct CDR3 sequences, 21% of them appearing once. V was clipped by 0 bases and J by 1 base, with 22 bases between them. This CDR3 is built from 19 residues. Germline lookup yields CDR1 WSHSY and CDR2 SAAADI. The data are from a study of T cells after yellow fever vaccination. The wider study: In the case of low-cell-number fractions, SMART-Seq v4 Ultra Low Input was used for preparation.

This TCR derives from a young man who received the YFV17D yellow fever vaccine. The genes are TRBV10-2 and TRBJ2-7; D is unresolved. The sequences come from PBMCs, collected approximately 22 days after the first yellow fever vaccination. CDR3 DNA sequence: TGCGCCAGCAGTGAGTCGACTCGAGAAGATCCTACACATTCCTACGAGCAGTACGTC. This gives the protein CASSESTREDPTHSYEQYV.